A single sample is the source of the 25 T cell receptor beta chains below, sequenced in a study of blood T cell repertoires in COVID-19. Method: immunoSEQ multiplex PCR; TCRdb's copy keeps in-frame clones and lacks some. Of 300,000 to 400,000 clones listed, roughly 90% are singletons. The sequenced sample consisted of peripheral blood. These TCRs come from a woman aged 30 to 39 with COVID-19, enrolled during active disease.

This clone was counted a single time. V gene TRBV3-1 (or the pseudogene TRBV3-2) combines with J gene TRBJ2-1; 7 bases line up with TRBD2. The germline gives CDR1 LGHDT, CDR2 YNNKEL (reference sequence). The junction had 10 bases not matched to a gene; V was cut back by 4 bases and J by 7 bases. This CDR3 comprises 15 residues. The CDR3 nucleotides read TGTGCCAGCAGCCCCCGGAACGGGGGGTGGAATGAGCAGTTCTTC. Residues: CASSPRNGGWNEQFF.

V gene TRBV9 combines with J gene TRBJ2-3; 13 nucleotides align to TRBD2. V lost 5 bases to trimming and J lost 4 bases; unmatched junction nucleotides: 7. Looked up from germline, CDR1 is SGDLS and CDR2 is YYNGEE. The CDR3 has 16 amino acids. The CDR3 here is CASRPTSGGFADTQYF. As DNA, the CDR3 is TGTGCCAGCAGGCCGACTAGCGGGGGGTTCGCAGATACGCAGTATTTT.

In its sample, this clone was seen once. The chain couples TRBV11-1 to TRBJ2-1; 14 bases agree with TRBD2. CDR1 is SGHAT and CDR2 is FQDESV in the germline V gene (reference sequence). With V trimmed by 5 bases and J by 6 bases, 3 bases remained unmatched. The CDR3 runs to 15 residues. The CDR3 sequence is CASSRLAGGGNEQFF. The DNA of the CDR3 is TGTGCCAGCAGCCGACTAGCGGGGGGGGGCAATGAGCAGTTCTTC.

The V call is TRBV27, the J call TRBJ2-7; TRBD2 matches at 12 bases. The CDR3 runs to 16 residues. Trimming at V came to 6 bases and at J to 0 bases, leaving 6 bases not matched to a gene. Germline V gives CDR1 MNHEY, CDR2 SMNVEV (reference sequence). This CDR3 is CASRYTSGGFSYEQYF. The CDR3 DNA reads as TGTGCCAGCAGGTATACTAGCGGGGGGTTCTCCTACGAGCAGTACTTC.

The CDR3: CSASRDRGRSLAKNIQYF. The CDR3 DNA reads TGCAGTGCTAGTCGGGACAGGGGGAGGTCACTGGCCAAAAACATTCAGTACTTC. This chain connects TRBV20-1 to TRBJ2-4, with 11 bases aligning to TRBD1. The CDR3 is 18 residues long. The V segment lost 3 bases and the J segment 1 base; nucleotides outside the gene matches: 11. The V gene's germline CDR1 is DFQATT and CDR2 SNEGSKA (reference sequence).

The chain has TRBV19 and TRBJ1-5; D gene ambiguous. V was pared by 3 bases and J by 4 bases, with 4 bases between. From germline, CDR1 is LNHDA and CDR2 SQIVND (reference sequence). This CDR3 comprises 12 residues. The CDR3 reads CASSIRNQPQHF. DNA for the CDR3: TGTGCCAGTAGTATTCGGAATCAGCCCCAGCATTTT.

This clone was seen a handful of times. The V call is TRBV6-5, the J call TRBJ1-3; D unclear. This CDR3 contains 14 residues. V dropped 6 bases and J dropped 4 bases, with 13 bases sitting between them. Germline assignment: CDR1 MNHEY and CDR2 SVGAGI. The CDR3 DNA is TGTGCCAGCAGCCCGAGCATTTCCGGAAACACCATATATTTT. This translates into CASSPSISGNTIYF.

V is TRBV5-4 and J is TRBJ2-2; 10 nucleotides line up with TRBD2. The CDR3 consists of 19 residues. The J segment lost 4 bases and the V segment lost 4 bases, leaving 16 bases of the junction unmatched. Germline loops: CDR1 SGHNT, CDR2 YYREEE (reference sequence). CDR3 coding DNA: TGTGCCAGCAGCGTTCTAGCGGGGGCCACCATAAGTCCCACCGGGGAGCTGTTTTTT. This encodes CASSVLAGATISPTGELFF.

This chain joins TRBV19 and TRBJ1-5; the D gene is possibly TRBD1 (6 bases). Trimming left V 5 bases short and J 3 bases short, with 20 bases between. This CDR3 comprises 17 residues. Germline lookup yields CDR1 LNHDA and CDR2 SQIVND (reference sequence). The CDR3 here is CASSFFLARGNNQPQHF. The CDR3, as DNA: TGTGCCAGTAGTTTTTTTTTAGCCAGGGGAAACAATCAGCCCCAGCATTTT.

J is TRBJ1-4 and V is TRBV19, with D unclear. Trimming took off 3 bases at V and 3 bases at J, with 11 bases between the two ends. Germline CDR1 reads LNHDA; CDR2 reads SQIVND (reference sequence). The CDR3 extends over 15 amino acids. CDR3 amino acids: CASSIAGQANEKLFF. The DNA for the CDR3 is TGTGCCAGTAGTATTGCCGGTCAGGCTAATGAAAAACTGTTTTTT.

The CDR3 DNA follows: TGCGCCAGCAGCTTGGACCGCGGGGCTGGGGCCAACGTCCTGACTTTC. Encoded protein: CASSLDRGAGANVLTF. V and J are TRBV5-1 and TRBJ2-6; D is perhaps TRBD2 (6 bases). The V end lost 0 bases, the J end lost 2 bases, and 9 bases lay between the germline ends. This CDR3 is built from 16 residues. CDR1 SGHRS and CDR2 YFSETQ come from the germline V gene. Full variable domain (remainder filled in from reference TRBV5-1 and TRBJ2-6): KAGVTQTPRYLIKTRGQQVTLSCSPISGHRSVSWYQQTPGQGLQFLFEYFSETQRNKGNFPGRFSGRQFSNSRSEMNVSTLELGDSALYLCASSLDRGAGANVLTFGAGSRLTVL.

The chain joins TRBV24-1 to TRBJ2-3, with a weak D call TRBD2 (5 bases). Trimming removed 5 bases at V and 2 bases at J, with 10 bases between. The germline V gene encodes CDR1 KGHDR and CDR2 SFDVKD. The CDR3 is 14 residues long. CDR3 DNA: TGTGCCACCAGTGCACCGGGGTACACAGATACGCAGTATTTT. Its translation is CATSAPGYTDTQYF.

The CDR3, as DNA: TGTGCCAGCACCCCAACGCACGGCCTTTTGGGCGGCTACACCTTC. Translating it yields CASTPTHGLLGGYTF. The gene calls are TRBV6-5 and TRBJ1-2; D uncertain. The CDR3 contains 15 residues. Between the trimmed V and J ends, which lost 7 bases and 8 bases, there was a span of 23 bases. Germline CDR1 and CDR2: MNHEY and SVGAGI.

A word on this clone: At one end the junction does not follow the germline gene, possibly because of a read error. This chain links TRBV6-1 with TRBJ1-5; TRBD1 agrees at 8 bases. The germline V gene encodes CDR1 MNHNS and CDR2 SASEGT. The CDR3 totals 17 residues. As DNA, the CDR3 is TGTGCCAGCAGAGAAGACAGGGGCTCGCCCTATGATCAGCCCCAGCATTTT. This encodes CASREDRGSPYDQPQHF.

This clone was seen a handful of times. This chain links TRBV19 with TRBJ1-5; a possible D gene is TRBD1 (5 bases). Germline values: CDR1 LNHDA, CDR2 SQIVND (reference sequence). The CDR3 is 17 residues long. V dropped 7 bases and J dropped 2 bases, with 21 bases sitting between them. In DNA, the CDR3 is TGTGCCAGTACCCGCAGGAGGAGGGGAGCGCGCAATCAGCCCCAGCATTTT. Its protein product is CASTRRRRGARNQPQHF. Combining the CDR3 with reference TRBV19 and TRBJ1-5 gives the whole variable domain DGGITQSPKYLFRKEGQNVTLSCEQNLNHDAMYWYRQDPGQGLRLIYYSQIVNDFQKGDIAEGYSVSREKKESFPLTVTSAQKNPTAFYLCASTRRRRGARNQPQHFGDGTRLSIL.

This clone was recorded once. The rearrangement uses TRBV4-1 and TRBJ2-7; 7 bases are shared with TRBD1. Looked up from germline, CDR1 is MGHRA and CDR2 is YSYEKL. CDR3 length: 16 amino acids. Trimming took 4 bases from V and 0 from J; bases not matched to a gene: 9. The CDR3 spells CASSLEWTGYSYEQYF. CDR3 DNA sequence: TGCGCCAGCAGCCTCGAGTGGACAGGATACTCCTACGAGCAGTACTTC.

The CDR3 nucleotides are TGTGCCAGCAGTCCTCCGGGGGACAGGGGGGTCTATGGCTACACCTTC. Its protein product is CASSPPGDRGVYGYTF. The gene calls are TRBV25-1 and TRBJ1-2; 11 nucleotides line up with TRBD1. This CDR3 contains 16 residues. CDR1 and CDR2 (germline): MGHDK, SYGVNS. After removal of 5 bases from V and 4 bases from J, the junction contained 9 bases not matched to a gene.

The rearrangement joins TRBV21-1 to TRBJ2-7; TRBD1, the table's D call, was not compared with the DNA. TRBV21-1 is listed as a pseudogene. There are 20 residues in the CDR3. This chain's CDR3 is CASSKGPPGCLGSRAYEQYV. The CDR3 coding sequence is TGTGCCAGCAGCAAAGGCCCCCCTGGCTGTCTCGGGTCCAGGGCCTACGAGCAGTACGTC.

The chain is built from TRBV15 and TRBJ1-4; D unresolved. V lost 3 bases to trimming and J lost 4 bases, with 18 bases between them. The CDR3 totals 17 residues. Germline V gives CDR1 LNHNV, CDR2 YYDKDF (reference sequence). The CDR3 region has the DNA TGTGCCACCAGCAGTCTGCTGGGCGGAGGCCTTAATGAAAAACTGTTTTTT. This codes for CATSSLLGGGLNEKLFF.

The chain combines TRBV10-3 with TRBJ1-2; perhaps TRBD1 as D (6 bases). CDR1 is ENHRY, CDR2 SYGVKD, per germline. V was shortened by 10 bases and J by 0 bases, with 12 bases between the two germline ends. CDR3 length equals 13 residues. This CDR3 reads CASTGMTNYGYTF. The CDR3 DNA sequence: TGTGCCAGCACAGGGATGACTAACTATGGCTACACCTTC.

CDR3 DNA: TGTGCCAGCAGCGCCACAGGGGGTAATTCACCCCTCCACTTT. Residues: CASSATGGNSPLHF. The chain employs TRBV5-5 and TRBJ1-6; 8 bases fit TRBD1. The J segment lost 6 bases and the V segment lost 4 bases, leaving 3 bases of the junction unmatched. The CDR3 has 14 amino acids. CDR1 is SGHKS and CDR2 is YYEKEE in the germline V gene (reference sequence). Looking up the rest from reference TRBV5-5 and TRBJ1-6 gives the full variable domain: DAGVTQSPTHLIKTRGQQVTLRCSPISGHKSVSWYQQVLGQGPQFIFQYYEKEERGRGNFPDRFSARQFPNYSSELNVNALLLGDSALYLCASSATGGNSPLHFGNGTRLTVT.

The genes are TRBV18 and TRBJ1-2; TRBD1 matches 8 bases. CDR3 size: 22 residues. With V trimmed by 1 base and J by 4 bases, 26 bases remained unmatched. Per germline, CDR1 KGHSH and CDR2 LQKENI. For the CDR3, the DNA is TGTGCCAGCTCACCACGGAGCATAACTTCCGGGACAGGACGCGGGTCTGGCTATGGCTACACCTTC. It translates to CASSPRSITSGTGRGSGYGYTF.

The CDR3 sequence is CASSLSGTGRNSPLHF. The CDR3 DNA follows: TGTGCCAGCAGCTTGTCGGGGACAGGGAGGAATTCACCCCTCCACTTT. The chain recombines TRBV5-4 with TRBJ1-6, with 9 bases aligning to TRBD1. J was trimmed by 7 bases and V by 1 base; bases with no gene match: 6. The CDR3 covers 16 residues. The germline CDR1 and CDR2 sequences are SGHNT and YYREEE (reference sequence). Filled out from reference TRBV5-4 and TRBJ1-6, the complete variable domain reads ETGVTQSPTHLIKTRGQQVTLRCSSQSGHNTVSWYQQALGQGPQFIFQYYREEENGRGNFPPRFSGLQFPNYSSELNVNALELDDSALYLCASSLSGTGRNSPLHFGNGTRLTVT.

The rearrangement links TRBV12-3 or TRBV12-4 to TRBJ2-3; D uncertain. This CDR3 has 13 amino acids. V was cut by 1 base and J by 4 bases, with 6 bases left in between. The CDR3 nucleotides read TGTGCCAGCAGTTTAGGGCAGGCAGATACGCAGTATTTT. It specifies CASSLGQADTQYF.

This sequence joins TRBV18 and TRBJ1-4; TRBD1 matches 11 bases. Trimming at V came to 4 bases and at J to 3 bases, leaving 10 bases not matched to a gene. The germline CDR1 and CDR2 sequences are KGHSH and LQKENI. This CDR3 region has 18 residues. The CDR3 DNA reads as TGTGCCAGCTCACTTGACGTCGGACAGGGGGCATCTAATGAAAAACTGTTTTTT. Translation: CASSLDVGQGASNEKLFF. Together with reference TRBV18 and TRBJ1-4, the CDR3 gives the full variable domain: NAGVMQNPRHLVRRRGQEARLRCSPMKGHSHVYWYRQLPEEGLKFMVYLQKENIIDESGMPKERFSAEFPKEGPSILRIQQVVRGDSAAYFCASSLDVGQGASNEKLFFGSGTQLSVL.